What follows describes a single T cell receptor beta chain. These data are taken from a study of control samples from healthy donors and cancer patients. Here immunoSEQ multiplex PCR was the method, and the copy in TCRdb shows in-frame clones only, minus some. The data hold about 150,000 clones, with 94% observed a single time. With V trimmed by 5 bases and J by 9 bases, 10 bases remained unmatched. CDR1 and CDR2 (germline): MNHEY, SVGAGI. The CDR3 sequence is 14 residues long. Sequencing was carried out using blood. This sequence was found in a man aged 40-49 years in good health. J is TRBJ2-4 and V is TRBV6-5; TRBD1 aligns across 7 bases. The CDR3: CASSPETGNAIQYF. The CDR3 bases are TGTGCCAGCAGTCCCGAGACAGGGAACGCCATTCAGTACTTC.